This T cell receptor beta chain was recovered during a study of response to subunit inactivated influenza vaccine. Overall study results and limits: The study's authors posited that every seasonal influenza vaccination enlists few new T cells.

TCRdb re-derived calls from the RT-PCR reads in MiXCR, one entry per CDR3 protein. The profile shows around 470,000 distinct CDR3 sequences, approximately 7.2% of them singletons. This clonotype was counted between two and nine times. The antigen is undetermined. This CDR3 has 13 amino acids. Germline loops: CDR1 SGHRS, CDR2 YFSETQ. The V and J ends lost 4 bases and 7 bases respectively, with 9 bases between them. The chain uses TRBV5-1 and TRBJ1-6; D might be TRBD1 (6 bases). The material was PBMCs from blood, obtained roughly 24 months after vaccination. The receptor was isolated from a man aged 50 to 69 who received an inactivated influenza vaccine. The CDR3 is CASSAGQNSPLHF. In nucleotides, the CDR3 is TGCGCCAGCAGCGCCGGACAGAATTCACCCCTCCACTTT.